This T cell receptor (beta chain) was profiled in a study of cytomegalovirus exposure and HLA in healthy donors. General study findings and limits: V- and J-gene trimming of TCR beta was linked (in a later analysis) to a missense DCLRE1C variant. Among the sequence variants, a highly shared cluster was likely an artifact of sequencing. Both high specificity and high sensitivity reportedly marked the classifier's diagnosis of cytomegalovirus status.

Worth noting for this clone: Its specificity is not known.

Losses at the gene ends were 6 bases for V and 3 bases for J; bases not matched to a gene: 7. The CDR3 length is 13 residues. Per germline, CDR1 SQVTM and CDR2 ANQGSEA. Despite likely unrecorded immune exposures, the donors were nominally healthy at the time of sampling. PCR involved 60 Vbeta and 13 Jbeta primers. Method: immunoSEQ multiplex PCR; TCRdb's copy keeps in-frame clones and lacks some. The sample gives hundreds of thousands of clones, about 77% of which show up once; 1.5% to 2% is in the top ten. The TCR was taken from a woman aged 25 to 39 in good health and CMV-seronegative. The chain is built from TRBV29-1 and TRBJ2-7; 8 bases map to TRBD1. Sequenced sample: PBMCs. The CDR3 loop is CSVLNRGSYEQYF. In DNA, the CDR3 is TGCAGCGTCCTCAACAGGGGGAGCTACGAGCAGTACTTC.